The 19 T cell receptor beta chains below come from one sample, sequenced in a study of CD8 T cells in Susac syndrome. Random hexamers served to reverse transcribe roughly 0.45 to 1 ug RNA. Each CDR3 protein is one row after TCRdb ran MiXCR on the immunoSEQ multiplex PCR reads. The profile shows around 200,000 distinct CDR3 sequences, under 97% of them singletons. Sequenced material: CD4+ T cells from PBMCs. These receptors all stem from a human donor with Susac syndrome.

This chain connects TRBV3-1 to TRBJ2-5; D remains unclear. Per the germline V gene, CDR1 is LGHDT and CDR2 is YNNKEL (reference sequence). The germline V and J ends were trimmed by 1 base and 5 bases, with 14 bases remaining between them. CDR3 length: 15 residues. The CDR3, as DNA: TGTGCCAGCAGCCAAGCGGCCTTGGCTTGGGAGACCCAGTACTTC. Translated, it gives CASSQAALAWETQYF.

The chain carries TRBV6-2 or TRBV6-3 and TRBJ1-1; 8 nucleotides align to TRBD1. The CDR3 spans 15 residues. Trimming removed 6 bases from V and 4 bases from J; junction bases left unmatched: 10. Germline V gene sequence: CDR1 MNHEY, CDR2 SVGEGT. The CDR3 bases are TGTGCCAGCAGAACCGTACAGGGGGGGGTCACTGAAGCTTTCTTT. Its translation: CASRTVQGGVTEAFF.

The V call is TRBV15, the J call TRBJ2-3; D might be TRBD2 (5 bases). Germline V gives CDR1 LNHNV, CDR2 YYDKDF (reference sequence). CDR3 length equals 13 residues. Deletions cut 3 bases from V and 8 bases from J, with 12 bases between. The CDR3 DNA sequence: TGTGCCACCAGCAGTGGACTGTTGGGTACGCAGTATTTT. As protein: CATSSGLLGTQYF.

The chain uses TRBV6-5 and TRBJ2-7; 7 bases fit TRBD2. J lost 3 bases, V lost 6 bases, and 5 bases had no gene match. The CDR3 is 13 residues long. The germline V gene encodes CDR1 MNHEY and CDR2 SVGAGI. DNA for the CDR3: TGTGCCAGCAGCCGGGCGGGGGACTACGAGCAGTACTTC. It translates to CASSRAGDYEQYF.

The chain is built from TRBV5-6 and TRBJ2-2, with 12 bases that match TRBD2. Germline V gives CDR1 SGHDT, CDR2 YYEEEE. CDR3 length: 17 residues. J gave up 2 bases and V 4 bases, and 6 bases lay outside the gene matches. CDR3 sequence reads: CASSRMGLAGNTGELFF. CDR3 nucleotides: TGTGCCAGCAGCCGTATGGGACTAGCGGGTAACACCGGGGAGCTGTTTTTT.

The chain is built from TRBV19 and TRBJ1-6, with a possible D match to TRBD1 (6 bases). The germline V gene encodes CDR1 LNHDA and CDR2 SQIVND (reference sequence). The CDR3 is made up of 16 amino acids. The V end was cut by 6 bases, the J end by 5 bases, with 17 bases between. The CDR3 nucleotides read TGTGCCAGTAGAGACAGGCATGGGGAGGATAATTCACCCCTCCACTTT. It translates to CASRDRHGEDNSPLHF.

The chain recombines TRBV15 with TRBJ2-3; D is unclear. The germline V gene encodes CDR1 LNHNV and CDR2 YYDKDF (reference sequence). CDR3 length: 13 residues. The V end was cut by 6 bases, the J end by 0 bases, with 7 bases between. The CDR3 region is CATSSLSTDTQYF. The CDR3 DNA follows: TGTGCCACCAGTTCCCTCAGCACAGATACGCAGTATTTT.

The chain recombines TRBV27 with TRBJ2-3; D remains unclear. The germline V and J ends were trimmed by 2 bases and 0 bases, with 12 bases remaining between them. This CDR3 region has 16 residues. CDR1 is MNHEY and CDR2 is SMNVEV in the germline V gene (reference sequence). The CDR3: CASSLRDWYSTDTQYF. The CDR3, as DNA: TGTGCCAGCAGTTTACGAGACTGGTACAGCACAGATACGCAGTATTTT.

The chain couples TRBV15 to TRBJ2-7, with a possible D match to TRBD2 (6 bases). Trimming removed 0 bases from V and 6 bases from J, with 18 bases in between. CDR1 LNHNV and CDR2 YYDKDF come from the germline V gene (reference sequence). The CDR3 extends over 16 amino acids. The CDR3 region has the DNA TGTGCCACCAGCAGAGAGGGGCGACGGGGGTTCGGCGAGCAGTACTTC. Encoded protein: CATSREGRRGFGEQYF.

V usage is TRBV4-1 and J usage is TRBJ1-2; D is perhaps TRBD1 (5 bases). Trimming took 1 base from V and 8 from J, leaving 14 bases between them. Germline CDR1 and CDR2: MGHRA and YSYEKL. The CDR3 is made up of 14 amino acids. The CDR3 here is CASSQVVGRVGYTF. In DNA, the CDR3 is TGCGCCAGCAGCCAAGTCGTGGGGCGTGTGGGCTACACCTTC.

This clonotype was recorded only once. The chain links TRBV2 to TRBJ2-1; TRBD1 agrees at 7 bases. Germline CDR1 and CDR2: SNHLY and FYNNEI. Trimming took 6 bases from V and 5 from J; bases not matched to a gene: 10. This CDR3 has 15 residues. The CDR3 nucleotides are TGTGCCAGCAGCCAGGGACAGATTATTAACAATGAGCAGTTCTTC. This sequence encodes CASSQGQIINNEQFF. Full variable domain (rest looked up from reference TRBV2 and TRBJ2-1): EPEVTQTPSHQVTQMGQEVILRCVPISNHLYFYWYRQILGQKVEFLVSFYNNEISEKSEIFDDQFSVERPDGSNFTLKIRSTKLEDSAMYFCASSQGQIINNEQFFGPGTRLTVL.

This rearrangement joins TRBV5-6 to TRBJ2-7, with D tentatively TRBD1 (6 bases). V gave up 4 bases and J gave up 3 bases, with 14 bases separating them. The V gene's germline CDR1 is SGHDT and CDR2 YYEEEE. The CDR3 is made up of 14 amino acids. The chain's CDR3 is CASSQYRAFYEQYF. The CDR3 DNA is TGTGCCAGCAGCCAATACAGGGCCTTCTACGAGCAGTACTTC.

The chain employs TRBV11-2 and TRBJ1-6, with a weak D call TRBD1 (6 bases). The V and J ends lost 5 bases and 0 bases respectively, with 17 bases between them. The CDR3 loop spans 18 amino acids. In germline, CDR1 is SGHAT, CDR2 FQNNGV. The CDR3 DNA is TGTGCCAGCAGCGACCACAGGGTCCCAAGCTCCTATAATTCACCCCTCCACTTT. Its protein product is CASSDHRVPSSYNSPLHF.

The CDR3 sequence: CASSFGGQRSGHEQFF. The CDR3 nucleotides are TGTGCCAGCAGCTTTGGTGGACAGCGATCCGGGCATGAGCAGTTCTTC. The gene calls are TRBV5-4 and TRBJ2-1; D is perhaps TRBD1 (6 bases). Germline V CDR1 and CDR2: SGHNT, YYREEE (reference sequence). The CDR3 has 16 amino acids. V gave up 2 bases and J gave up 8 bases, with 20 bases separating them.

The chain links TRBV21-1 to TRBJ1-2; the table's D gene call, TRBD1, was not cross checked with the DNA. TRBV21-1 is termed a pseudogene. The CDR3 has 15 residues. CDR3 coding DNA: TGTGCCAGCAGCAAAAGGGGGACAGGGAACTATGGCTACACCTTC. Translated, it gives CASSKRGTGNYGYTF.

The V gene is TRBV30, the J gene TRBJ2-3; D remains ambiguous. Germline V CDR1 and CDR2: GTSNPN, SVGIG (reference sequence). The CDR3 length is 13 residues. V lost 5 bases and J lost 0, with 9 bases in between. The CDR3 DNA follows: TGTGCCTGGGGAAAATCTAGCACAGATACGCAGTATTTT. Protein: CAWGKSSTDTQYF.

The DNA of the CDR3 is TGTGCCAGCAGTTGGGACGGCCAGTCCTACGAGCAGTACTTC. Translating it yields CASSWDGQSYEQYF. The chain recombines TRBV6-6 with TRBJ2-7, with D possibly called TRBD1 or TRBD2 (5 bases each). CDR1 is MNHNY, CDR2 SVGAGI, per germline (reference sequence). V lost 4 bases and J 1 base, leaving 11 bases between the germline ends. The CDR3 runs 14 residues.

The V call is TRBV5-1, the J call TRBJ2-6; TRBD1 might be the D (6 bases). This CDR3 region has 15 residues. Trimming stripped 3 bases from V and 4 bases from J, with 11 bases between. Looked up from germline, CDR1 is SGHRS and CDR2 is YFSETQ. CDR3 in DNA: TGCGCCAGCAGCTCCTACAGGGCCGGGGCCAACGTCCTGACTTTC. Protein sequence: CASSSYRAGANVLTF. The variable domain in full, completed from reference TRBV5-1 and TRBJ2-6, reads KAGVTQTPRYLIKTRGQQVTLSCSPISGHRSVSWYQQTPGQGLQFLFEYFSETQRNKGNFPGRFSGRQFSNSRSEMNVSTLELGDSALYLCASSSYRAGANVLTFGAGSRLTVL.

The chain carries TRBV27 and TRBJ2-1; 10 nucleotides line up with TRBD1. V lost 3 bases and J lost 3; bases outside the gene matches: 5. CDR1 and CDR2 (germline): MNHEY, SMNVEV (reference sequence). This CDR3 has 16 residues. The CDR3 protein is CASSFRDRGIYNEQFF. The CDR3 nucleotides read TGTGCCAGCAGTTTCCGGGACAGGGGAATCTACAATGAGCAGTTCTTC.